A selection of T cell receptor beta chains follows, all from one sample in a study of beta chain features in type 1 diabetes. The table came from immunoSEQ multiplex PCR; TCRdb's copy has only in-frame clones and leaves some out. The sample includes 300,000 to 350,000 clones, 9.3% of them seen just once. Sequences were obtained from central memory CD4+ T cells from blood. These receptor sequences come from a man aged 30-40 years with type 1 diabetes. CDR3s include the opening cysteine and the closing phenylalanine or tryptophan. A D gene is named only where the DNA matches it firmly. Expanded clones get a size class; other rows say once, few or many, or leave the size out.

.,TRBV7-2,few,TRBJ1-6,14,CASSPSQGNSPLHF,TGTGCCAGCAGCCCTTCACAGGGAAATTCACCCCTCCACTTT
.,TRBV5-1,.,TRBJ2-2,17,CASSFMAGASNTGELFF,TGCGCCAGCAGCTTTATGGCGGGGGCCTCGAACACCGGGGAGCTGTTTTTT
.,TRBV29-1,.,TRBJ1-4,13,CSVRTGGSEKLFF,TGCAGCGTTCGGACCGGGGGGAGCGAAAAACTGTTTTTT
.,TRBV7-9,few,TRBJ1-4,13,CASSWTTNEKLFF,TGTGCCAGCAGCTGGACAACTAATGAAAAACTGTTTTTT
.,TRBV27,few,TRBJ1-2,16,CASSPAGTSILYGYTF,TGTGCCAGCAGTCCCGCCGGGACGAGTATCCTCTATGGCTACACCTTC
.,TRBV28,.,TRBJ1-4,15,CASSLLGVQSEKLFF,TGTGCCAGCAGTTTATTGGGGGTGCAGTCTGAAAAACTGTTTTTT
TRBD2,TRBV27,.,TRBJ2-6,17,CASSLLAGRSGANVLTF,TGTGCCAGCAGTTTGCTAGCGGGTAGGTCTGGGGCCAACGTCCTGACTTTC
TRBD1,TRBV5-1,.,TRBJ1-2,15,CASSLGTGAGYGYTF,TGCGCCAGCAGCTTGGGGACAGGGGCGGGCTATGGCTACACCTTC
.,TRBV10-3,.,TRBJ1-5,13,CAIKRQWDQPQHF,TGTGCCATCAAAAGACAGTGGGATCAGCCCCAGCATTTT
.,TRBV4-3,.,TRBJ2-5,17,CASSQGLVSGAQETQYF,TGCGCCAGCAGCCAAGGACTAGTTTCGGGGGCCCAAGAGACCCAGTACTTC
TRBD1,TRBV28,many,TRBJ2-5,16,CASSPGQGTAEETQYF,TGTGCCAGCAGTCCGGGACAGGGGACGGCCGAAGAGACCCAGTACTTC
TRBD1,TRBV29-1,.,TRBJ1-2,14,CSVGGQVEDYGYTF,TGCAGCGTTGGGGGACAGGTGGAAGACTATGGCTACACCTTC
TRBD2,TRBV7-2,few,TRBJ2-5,15,CASSWTSGGAETQYF,TGTGCCAGCAGCTGGACTAGCGGGGGGGCTGAGACCCAGTACTTC
TRBD1,TRBV2,.,TRBJ2-5,12,CASSQGAETQYF,TGTGCCAGCAGCCAGGGGGCCGAGACCCAGTACTTC
TRBD1,TRBV19,.,TRBJ2-2,15,CASSRGRANTGELFF,TGTGCCAGTAGCAGGGGGCGGGCGAACACCGGGGAGCTGTTTTTT
TRBD2,TRBV7-8,few,TRBJ2-5,13,CASSFAGGETQYF,TGTGCCAGCAGCTTTGCCGGGGGGGAGACCCAGTACTTC
.,TRBV9,many,TRBJ1-1,13,CASRRLENTEAFF,TGTGCCAGCAGGCGACTGGAGAACACTGAAGCTTTCTTT
TRBD1,TRBV7-2,.,TRBJ1-5,15,CASSLLTGGTQPQHF,TGTGCCAGCAGCTTACTGACAGGGGGTACTCAGCCCCAGCATTTT
.,TRBV4-3,.,TRBJ2-7,15,CASSQDLQGHYEQYF,TGCGCCAGCAGCCAAGATTTACAGGGTCACTACGAGCAGTACTTC
.,TRBV27,.,TRBJ2-2,17,CASSPPWGGRDTGELFF,TGTGCCAGCAGTCCACCCTGGGGGGGGCGGGACACCGGGGAGCTGTTTTTT
.,TRBV7-2,many,TRBJ1-3,13,CASSPQLGNTIYF,TGTGCCAGCAGCCCCCAGCTGGGAAACACCATATATTTT
.,TRBV27,.,TRBJ2-3,15,CASSPGPRATDTQYF,TGTGCCAGCAGTCCGGGCCCACGGGCCACAGATACGCAGTATTTT
.,TRBV7-9,few,TRBJ1-2,13,CASSSRTANGYTF,TGTGCCAGCAGCTCCCGGACTGCGAATGGCTACACCTTC
.,TRBV11-2,.,TRBJ2-7,11,CASSPSYEQYF,TGTGCCAGCAGCCCCAGCTACGAGCAGTACTTC
TRBD1,TRBV5-4,few,TRBJ2-7,17,CASSQDLGTGRNYEQYF,TGTGCCAGCAGCCAAGATCTCGGGACAGGGAGGAACTACGAGCAGTACTTC
.,TRBV27,.,TRBJ1-1,13,CASSLFRNTEAFF,TGTGCCAGCAGTCTGTTTCGGAACACTGAAGCTTTCTTT
TRBD1,TRBV18,.,TRBJ2-3,16,CASSPPRQGFTDTQYF,TGTGCCAGCTCACCACCGAGACAGGGGTTCACAGATACGCAGTATTTT
.,TRBV5-1,.,TRBJ2-1,16,CASTPKGGSSYNEQFF,TGCGCCAGCACCCCTAAGGGGGGGAGCTCCTACAATGAGCAGTTCTTC
.,TRBV7-9,few,TRBJ1-1,14,CASSLGGRETEAFF,TGTGCCAGCAGCTTGGGAGGGCGAGAGACTGAAGCTTTCTTT
TRBD1,TRBV10-2,.,TRBJ1-5,15,CASSESTGGLQPQHF,TGCGCCAGCAGTGAGTCCACAGGGGGCCTTCAGCCCCAGCATTTT
TRBD1,TRBV7-2,.,TRBJ1-2,14,CASSLNDREGGYTF,TGTGCCAGCAGCTTAAACGACAGGGAAGGAGGCTACACCTTC
.,TRBV7-2,few,TRBJ2-3,12,CASSPGRDTQYF,TGTGCCAGCAGCCCTGGACGAGATACGCAGTATTTT
.,TRBV2,.,TRBJ1-1,11,CASSEDSEAFF,TGTGCCAGCAGTGAGGATAGTGAAGCTTTCTTT
.,TRBV2,.,TRBJ2-6,14,CASRKSSGANVLTF,TGTGCCAGCAGGAAGAGCTCTGGGGCCAACGTCCTGACTTTC
TRBD1,TRBV6-5,.,TRBJ2-7,14,CAISVGTGGYEQYF,TGTGCCATCAGTGTTGGGACAGGGGGCTACGAGCAGTACTTC
.,TRBV7-2,few,TRBJ2-1,14,CASSSTWGRNEQFF,TGTGCCAGCAGCTCCACATGGGGGCGCAATGAGCAGTTCTTC
.,TRBV10-3,.,TRBJ1-1,14,CASSYSFTEIEAFF,TGTGCCAGCAGTTACTCGTTCACGGAAATTGAAGCTTTCTTT
.,TRBV30,.,TRBJ2-2,11,CARRNTGELFF,TGTGCCCGAAGGAACACCGGGGAGCTGTTTTTT
.,TRBV5-1,few,TRBJ2-3,13,CASSLAGADTQYF,TGCGCCAGCAGCCTAGCTGGCGCAGATACGCAGTATTTT
.,TRBV9,.,TRBJ2-1,15,CASSVVQGGWNEQFF,TGTGCCAGCAGCGTAGTCCAGGGCGGGTGGAATGAGCAGTTCTTC
TRBD1,TRBV9,few,TRBJ1-2,14,CASGKTGINYGYTF,TGTGCCAGCGGTAAGACAGGGATTAACTATGGCTACACCTTC
.,TRBV19,.,TRBJ1-1,14,CAARNGQTNTEAFF,TGTGCCGCCCGGAATGGACAGACGAACACTGAAGCTTTCTTT
TRBD1,TRBV7-2,few,TRBJ1-1,16,CASSPRGAQGAPEAFF,TGTGCCAGCAGCCCACGGGGGGCACAGGGGGCGCCTGAAGCTTTCTTT
.,TRBV11-2,few,TRBJ1-1,16,CASSLYQGMRAAEAFF,TGTGCCAGCAGCTTATATCAGGGGATGAGGGCGGCTGAAGCTTTCTTT
.,TRBV28,.,TRBJ2-5,12,CASSVRSETQYF,TGTGCCAGCAGCGTAAGGAGCGAGACCCAGTACTTC
TRBD2,TRBV4-1,few,TRBJ2-5,15,CASSQVGLAEETQYF,TGCGCCAGCAGCCAAGTGGGGCTAGCGGAAGAGACCCAGTACTTC
TRBD1,TRBV9,.,TRBJ2-5,15,CASTRGPGQEETQYF,TGTGCCAGCACCCGAGGCCCGGGACAGGAAGAGACCCAGTACTTC
TRBD2,TRBV6-5,.,TRBJ2-7,16,CASSYSNSGGPHEQYF,TGTGCCAGCAGTTACTCGAATTCGGGGGGGCCCCACGAGCAGTACTTC
.,TRBV28,.,TRBJ2-7,14,CASRREGLAYEQYF,TGTGCCAGCAGGAGAGAGGGACTGGCCTACGAGCAGTACTTC
TRBD1,TRBV10-3,once,TRBJ2-5,15,CAISESTGAGETQYF,TGTGCCATCAGTGAGTCGACAGGGGCCGGTGAGACCCAGTACTTC
TRBD1,TRBV19,many,TRBJ2-7,14,CASSDRTGAREQYF,TGTGCCAGTAGTGATCGGACAGGGGCCCGCGAGCAGTACTTC
.,TRBV15,.,TRBJ1-2,13,CATSRGGEDGYTF,TGTGCCACCAGCAGAGGAGGGGAGGATGGCTACACCTTC
.,TRBV5-1,.,TRBJ1-1,15,CASSVEVGMGTEAFF,TGCGCCAGCAGCGTTGAAGTGGGAATGGGCACTGAAGCTTTCTTT
.,TRBV5-8,.,TRBJ2-5,10,CASSKWTQYF,TGTGCCAGCAGCAAGTGGACCCAGTACTTC
.,TRBV7-8,.,TRBJ2-5,13,CASMGSNQETQYF,TGTGCCAGCATGGGGTCTAACCAAGAGACCCAGTACTTC
.,TRBV15,few,TRBJ1-3,15,CATSRDYDSGNTIYF,TGTGCCACCAGCAGAGATTACGACTCTGGAAACACCATATATTTT
TRBD1,TRBV11-2,.,TRBJ2-1,15,CASSPNGQGGNEQFF,TGTGCCAGCAGCCCGAACGGACAGGGTGGCAATGAGCAGTTCTTC
.,TRBV7-9,few,TRBJ1-5,13,CASSLEGDQPQHF,TGTGCCAGCAGCTTAGAAGGTGATCAGCCCCAGCATTTT
TRBD2,TRBV11-2,few,TRBJ2-7,14,CASSLVAGPVEQYF,TGTGCCAGCAGCTTAGTAGCGGGACCCGTCGAGCAGTACTTC
TRBD2,TRBV7-9,.,TRBJ2-3,16,CASSFGRGTSTDTQYF,TGTGCCAGCAGCTTCGGGCGGGGGACTAGCACAGATACGCAGTATTTT